Listed below are T cell receptor beta chains from one sample, sequenced in a study of T cell changes during pregnancy in multiple sclerosis. This table comes from immunoSEQ multiplex PCR, and its TCRdb copy is limited to in-frame clones, with some not included. The sample lists more than 60,000 clones, 90% to 95% occurring once. This specimen was peripheral blood, taken before pregnancy. These receptors originate from a female donor with multiple sclerosis, enrolled in a pregnancy study. CDR3s include the opening cysteine and the closing phenylalanine or tryptophan. D genes are given only for firm matches. Where a row states a size, it is once, few, many or the class of an expanded clone; other rows omit it.

>-|TRBJ1-4|TRBV13|-
TGTGCCAGCGAGATACAGGGAGCGAGGCGAAAACTGTTTTTT
CASEIQGARRKLFF
>once|TRBJ1-1|TRBV19|-
TGTGCCAGTAGTCCCCAGGGCACTGAAGCTTTCTTT
CASSPQGTEAFF
>-|TRBJ1-1|TRBV7-2|-
TGTGCCAGCAGCTTAGGGGGGCTGAAGAACACTGAAGCTTTCTTT
CASSLGGLKNTEAFF
>once|TRBJ2-5|TRBV7-9|-
TGTGCCAGCAGCTTCCGACTAGGGGAAAAAGAGACCCAGTACTTC
CASSFRLGEKETQYF
>-|TRBJ2-1|TRBV18|TRBD2
TGTGCCAGCTCACCGGGACTAGGAAGGAATGAGCAGTTCTTC
CASSPGLGRNEQFF
>-|TRBJ2-7|TRBV6-5|TRBD2
TGTGCCAGCAGCCCCAGCGGGGGGGCCTATGGCGAGCAGTACTTC
CASSPSGGAYGEQYF
>-|TRBJ1-6|TRBV10-3|TRBD1
TGTGCCATCAGTGGCACTTGGACAGGGACGGATTCACCCCTCCACTTT
CAISGTWTGTDSPLHF
>-|TRBJ2-5|TRBV7-9|-
TGTGCCAGCAGCTTAGTCGCGGCGGATAAAGAGACCCAGTACTTC
CASSLVAADKETQYF
>-|TRBJ2-1|TRBV5-1|-
TGCGCCAGCAGCTTGGAACAGACCGGCTCCTACAATGAGCAGTTCTTC
CASSLEQTGSYNEQFF
>-|TRBJ2-3|TRBV27|-
TGTGCCAGCAGGTGGACAGCCCTCCGCACAGATACGCAGTATTTT
CASRWTALRTDTQYF
>-|TRBJ1-6|TRBV6-1|-
TGTGCCAGCATGACAGGCACCAATTCACCCCTCCACTTT
CASMTGTNSPLHF